What follows are 21 T cell receptor beta chains derived from one specimen sequenced in a study of blood T cell repertoires in COVID-19. Data came from immunoSEQ multiplex PCR; TCRdb stores just in-frame clones and leaves some out. The sample carries about 160,000 clones, around four fifths recorded once. Material: peripheral blood. These TCRs come from an elderly woman with acute or convalescent COVID-19.

This chain connects TRBV5-6 to TRBJ1-3; D not resolved. This CDR3 comprises 14 residues. The germline CDR1 and CDR2 sequences are SGHDT and YYEEEE. The ends were cut back, 7 bases at V and 0 bases at J, with 11 bases in the middle. The CDR3 spells CASGSTSSGNTIYF. The CDR3, as DNA: TGTGCCAGCGGATCTACTAGCTCTGGAAACACCATATATTTT.

This chain links TRBV7-2 with TRBJ2-7; 8 nucleotides agree with TRBD1. J lost 5 bases, V lost 5 bases, and 14 bases had no gene match. Germline CDR1 SGHTA, CDR2 FQGNSA. This CDR3 region has 16 residues. The CDR3 region is CASSPNPLRQGNEQYF. The CDR3 DNA reads as TGTGCCAGCAGCCCCAACCCACTAAGACAGGGGAACGAGCAGTACTTC.

This clone was counted between two and nine times. The chain uses TRBV5-4 and TRBJ2-7, with TRBD1 identical over 10 bases. Trimming cost V 4 bases and J 4 bases; bases outside gene matches: 5. The CDR3 is made up of 14 amino acids. Germline loops: CDR1 SGHNT, CDR2 YYREEE (reference sequence). For the CDR3, the DNA is TGTGCCAGCAGCCGGGACAGGGGCTTATACGAGCAGTACTTC. Protein product: CASSRDRGLYEQYF.

The chain is built from TRBV6-5 and TRBJ2-7; TRBD2 agrees at 12 bases. The CDR3 covers 16 residues. V shed 0 bases, J shed 4 bases, and the junction held 4 bases outside the gene matches. From germline, CDR1 is MNHEY and CDR2 SVGAGI. The CDR3 bases are TGTGCCAGCAGTTACTCGGCTAGCGGGAGGGGGTACGAGCAGTACTTC. Translated, it gives CASSYSASGRGYEQYF.

The V gene is TRBV5-1, the J gene TRBJ1-1; 8 nucleotides line up with TRBD1. The CDR3 has 14 residues. The V gene end was trimmed by 0 bases and the J gene end by 5 bases; junction bases not matched to a gene: 3. Germline CDR1 is SGHRS and CDR2 is YFSETQ. CDR3 DNA: TGCGCCAGCAGCTTGGAACAGGGGGTGACTGAAGCTTTCTTT. This encodes CASSLEQGVTEAFF.

The V and J genes are TRBV6-2 or TRBV6-3 and TRBJ1-1; 7 nucleotides align to TRBD1. In germline, CDR1 is MNHEY, CDR2 SVGEGT. V gave up 5 bases and J gave up 6 bases; unmatched junction bases: 6. The CDR3 totals 13 residues. CDR3 sequence: CASSTGTAPEAFF. The CDR3 DNA follows: TGTGCCAGCAGTACGGGGACAGCCCCTGAAGCTTTCTTT.

J is TRBJ2-1 and V is TRBV5-1; TRBD1 matches at 7 bases. Trimming at V came to 4 bases and at J to 3 bases, leaving 4 bases not matched to a gene. CDR3 length equals 14 residues. Germline V gives CDR1 SGHRS, CDR2 YFSETQ. CDR3 protein: CASSPGQVYNEQFF. CDR3 sequence (DNA): TGCGCCAGCAGCCCTGGACAGGTCTACAATGAGCAGTTCTTC.

The DNA of the CDR3 is TGTGCCAGCTCACCATTAGGCGGAGCTTACAATGAGCAGTTCTTC. Its protein is CASSPLGGAYNEQFF. This rearrangement joins TRBV18 to TRBJ2-1; D gene ambiguous. CDR1 and CDR2 (germline): KGHSH, LQKENI. CDR3 length: 15 residues. V was trimmed by 2 bases and J by 4 bases, leaving 12 bases between them.

V is TRBV5-1 and J is TRBJ2-5; tentatively, D is TRBD1 (6 bases). The germline V gene has CDR1 SGHRS and CDR2 YFSETQ. Trimming cost V 3 bases and J 5 bases, with 17 bases left between them. The CDR3 contains 15 residues. The CDR3 DNA follows: TGCGCCAGCAGCTCAAAGGACAGAGATAAGGAGACCCAGTACTTC. Residues: CASSSKDRDKETQYF.

This rearrangement joins TRBV7-9 to TRBJ1-4, with a possible D match to TRBD1 (6 bases). Germline V gives CDR1 SEHNR, CDR2 FQNEAQ (reference sequence). CDR3 length: 15 residues. V was shortened by 5 bases and J by 7 bases, with 17 bases between the two germline ends. The CDR3 is CASSTGQFGTEKLFF. The DNA of the CDR3 is TGTGCCAGCAGCACCGGACAGTTCGGTACTGAAAAACTGTTTTTT.

The rearrangement joins TRBV5-1 to TRBJ1-2, with D hard to call. CDR1 is SGHRS, CDR2 YFSETQ, per germline. CDR3 length: 14 residues. V gave up 3 bases and J gave up 2 bases, with 11 bases separating them. CDR3 loop: CASSSGGSNYGYTF. The DNA for the CDR3 is TGCGCCAGCAGCTCAGGTGGATCGAACTATGGCTACACCTTC.

The chain carries TRBV5-4 and TRBJ1-6; D is unresolved. Trimming removed 5 bases from V and 10 bases from J, with 10 bases in between. The CDR3 totals 12 residues. Germline loops: CDR1 SGHNT, CDR2 YYREEE (reference sequence). The CDR3 nucleotides are TGTGCCAGCAGAGAGGTAGACTCACCCCTCCACTTT. Its protein product is CASREVDSPLHF.

V is TRBV18 and J is TRBJ2-3, with 7 bases aligning to TRBD2. Per germline, CDR1 KGHSH and CDR2 LQKENI. This CDR3 is 12 amino acids long. The V segment lost 3 bases and the J segment 6 bases; nucleotides outside the gene matches: 0. The CDR3 nucleotides read TGTGCCAGCTCACCGGGGGGGGATACGCAGTATTTT. It is translated as CASSPGGDTQYF.

The rearrangement joins TRBV11-2 to TRBJ2-2; maybe TRBD2 (5 bases). The CDR3 extends over 14 amino acids. Per the germline V gene, CDR1 is SGHAT and CDR2 is FQNNGV. With 3 bases removed from V and 6 bases from J, the gap between germline ends came to 11 bases. The CDR3: CASSFQLGPGELFF. CDR3 DNA: TGTGCCAGCAGCTTCCAACTAGGGCCCGGGGAGCTGTTTTTT.

In this sample, this clone turned up once. This chain joins TRBV6-5 and TRBJ2-3, with D perhaps TRBD1 (5 bases). Germline V gene sequence: CDR1 MNHEY, CDR2 SVGAGI. The CDR3 runs 14 residues. V gave up 0 bases and J gave up 1 base, with 5 bases separating them. CDR3 residues: CASSYSGGTDTQYF. The CDR3 DNA reads as TGTGCCAGCAGTTACTCAGGGGGCACAGATACGCAGTATTTT.

J is TRBJ2-3 and V is TRBV11-2, with TRBD1 identical over 8 bases. CDR3 length: 15 amino acids. Trimming removed 2 bases from V and 5 bases from J; junction bases left unmatched: 6. CDR1 SGHAT and CDR2 FQNNGV come from the germline V gene. CDR3 nucleotide sequence: TGTGCCAGCAGCTTATTCGGACAGGGTGGAGATACGCAGTATTTT. Its protein is CASSLFGQGGDTQYF.

This chain joins TRBV3-1 (or the pseudogene TRBV3-2) and TRBJ1-1; no clear D gene. CDR3 length: 14 amino acids. The V end was cut by 1 base, the J end by 2 bases, with 8 bases between. From germline, CDR1 is LGHDT and CDR2 YNNKEL (reference sequence). Written as DNA, the CDR3 is TGTGCCAGCAGCCAAGGTGCCAGTAACACTGAAGCTTTCTTT. It yields the protein CASSQGASNTEAFF.

This chain connects TRBV14 to TRBJ1-1, with TRBD1 as a possible D gene (6 bases). Germline lookup yields CDR1 SGHDN and CDR2 FVKESK. Trimming shortened V by 4 bases and J by 6 bases, and 24 bases separated the two germline ends. The CDR3 loop spans 17 amino acids. CDR3 sequence reads: CASSPFWGPTGSPEAFF. The DNA of the CDR3 is TGTGCCAGCAGCCCATTCTGGGGGCCAACGGGGAGCCCTGAAGCTTTCTTT.

The chain uses TRBV14 and TRBJ1-1; 7 nucleotides agree with TRBD1. CDR3 size: 14 residues. Germline CDR1 is SGHDN and CDR2 is FVKESK. V dropped 6 bases and J dropped 2; count of bases not matched to a gene: 6. This CDR3 is CASRPRGYNTEAFF. CDR3 DNA sequence: TGTGCCAGCAGACCCAGGGGGTACAACACTGAAGCTTTCTTT. Based on the CDR3 plus reference TRBV14 and TRBJ1-1, the full variable domain is EAGVTQFPSHSVIEKGQTVTLRCDPISGHDNLYWYRRVMGKEIKFLLHFVKESKQDESGMPNNRFLAERTGGTYSTLKVQPAELEDSGVYFCASRPRGYNTEAFFGQGTRLTVV.

This chain joins TRBV18 and TRBJ1-1; possibly TRBD1 for D (5 bases). Germline-derived CDR1 and CDR2 are KGHSH and LQKENI. V gave up 5 bases and J gave up 2 bases, with 12 bases separating them. The CDR3 loop spans 14 amino acids. CDR3 amino acids: CASSERQLNTEAFF. In DNA form, the CDR3 reads TGTGCCAGCTCAGAGAGACAGCTAAACACTGAAGCTTTCTTT. Full variable domain (missing parts from reference TRBV18 and TRBJ1-1): NAGVMQNPRHLVRRRGQEARLRCSPMKGHSHVYWYRQLPEEGLKFMVYLQKENIIDESGMPKERFSAEFPKEGPSILRIQQVVRGDSAAYFCASSERQLNTEAFFGQGTRLTVV.

The J gene is TRBJ2-3, the V gene TRBV15, with TRBD2 identical over 12 bases. This CDR3 has 19 amino acids. Trimming at V came to 0 bases and at J to 0 bases, leaving 7 bases not matched to a gene. Germline CDR1 and CDR2: LNHNV and YYDKDF (reference sequence). CDR3 nucleotide sequence: TGTGCCACCAGCAGAGACCTCTCCGGGACTAGCGGGAGCACAGATACGCAGTATTTT. Translated: CATSRDLSGTSGSTDTQYF.